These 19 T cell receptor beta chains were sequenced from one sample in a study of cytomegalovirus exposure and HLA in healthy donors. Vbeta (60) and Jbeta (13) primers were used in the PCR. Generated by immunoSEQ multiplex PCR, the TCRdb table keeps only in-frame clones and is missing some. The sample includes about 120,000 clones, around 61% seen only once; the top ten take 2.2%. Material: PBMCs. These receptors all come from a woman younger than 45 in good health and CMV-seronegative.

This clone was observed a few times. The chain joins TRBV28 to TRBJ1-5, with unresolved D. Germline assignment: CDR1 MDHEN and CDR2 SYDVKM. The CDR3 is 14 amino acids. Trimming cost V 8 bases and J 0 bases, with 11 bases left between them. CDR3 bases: TGTGCCAGCTTCCTTTTCGGTAGCAATCAGCCCCAGCATTTT. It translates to CASFLFGSNQPQHF.

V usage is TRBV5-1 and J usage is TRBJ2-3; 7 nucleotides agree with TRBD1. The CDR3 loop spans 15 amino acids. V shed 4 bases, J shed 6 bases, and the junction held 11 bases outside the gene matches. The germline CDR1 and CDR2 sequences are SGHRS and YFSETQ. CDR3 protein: CASSPQALQGDTQYF. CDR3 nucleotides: TGCGCCAGCAGCCCGCAGGCCCTACAGGGGGATACGCAGTATTTT.

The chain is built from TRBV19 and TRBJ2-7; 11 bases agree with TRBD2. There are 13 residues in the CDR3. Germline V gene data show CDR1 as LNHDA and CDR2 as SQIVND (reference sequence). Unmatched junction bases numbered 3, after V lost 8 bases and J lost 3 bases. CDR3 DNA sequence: TGTGCCAGTGGGACTAGCGGAGACTACGAGCAGTACTTC. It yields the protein CASGTSGDYEQYF.

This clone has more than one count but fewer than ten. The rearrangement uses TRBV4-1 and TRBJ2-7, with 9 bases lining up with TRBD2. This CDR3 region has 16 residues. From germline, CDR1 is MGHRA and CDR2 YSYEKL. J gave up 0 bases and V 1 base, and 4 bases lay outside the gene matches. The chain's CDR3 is CASSQASSGSSYEQYF. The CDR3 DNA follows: TGCGCCAGCAGCCAAGCGAGTAGCGGGAGCTCCTACGAGCAGTACTTC.

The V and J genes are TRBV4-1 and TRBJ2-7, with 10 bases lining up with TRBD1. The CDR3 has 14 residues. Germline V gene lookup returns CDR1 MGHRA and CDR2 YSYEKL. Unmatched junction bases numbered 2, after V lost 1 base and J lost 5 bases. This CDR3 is CASSQGDRGHEQYF. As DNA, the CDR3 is TGCGCCAGCAGCCAAGGGGACAGGGGCCACGAGCAGTACTTC.

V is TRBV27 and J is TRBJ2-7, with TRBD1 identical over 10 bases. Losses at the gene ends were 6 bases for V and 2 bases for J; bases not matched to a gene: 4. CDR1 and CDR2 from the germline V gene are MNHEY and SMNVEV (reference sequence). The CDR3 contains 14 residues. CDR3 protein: CASRAGTGAYEQYF. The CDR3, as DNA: TGTGCCAGCAGAGCCGGGACAGGGGCCTACGAGCAGTACTTC.

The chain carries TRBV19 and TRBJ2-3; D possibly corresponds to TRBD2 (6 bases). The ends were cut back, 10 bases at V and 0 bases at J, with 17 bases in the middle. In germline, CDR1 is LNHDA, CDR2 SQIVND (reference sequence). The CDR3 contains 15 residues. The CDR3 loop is CATRYRGTSTDTQYF. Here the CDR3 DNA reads TGTGCCACTCGCTACCGGGGGACTAGCACAGATACGCAGTATTTT.

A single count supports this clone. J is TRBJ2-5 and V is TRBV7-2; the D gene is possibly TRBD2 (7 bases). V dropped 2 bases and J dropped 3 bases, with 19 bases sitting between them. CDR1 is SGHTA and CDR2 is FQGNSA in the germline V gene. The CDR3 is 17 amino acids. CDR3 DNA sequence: TGTGCCAGCAGCTTATCCCCGATGGGGGGGCGCAAAGAGACCCAGTACTTC. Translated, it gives CASSLSPMGGRKETQYF.

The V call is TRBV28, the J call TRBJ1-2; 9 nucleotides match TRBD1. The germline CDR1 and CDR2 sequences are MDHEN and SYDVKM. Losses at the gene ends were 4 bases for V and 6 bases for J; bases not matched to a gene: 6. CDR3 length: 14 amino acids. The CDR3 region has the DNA TGTGCCAGCAGTTCAGCCGGACAGGGGCATGGCTACACCTTC. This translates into CASSSAGQGHGYTF.

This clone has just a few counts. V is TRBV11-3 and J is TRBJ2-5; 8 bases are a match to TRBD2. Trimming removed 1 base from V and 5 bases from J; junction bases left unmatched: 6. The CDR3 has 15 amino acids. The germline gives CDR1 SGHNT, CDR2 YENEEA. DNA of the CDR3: TGTGCCAGCAGCTTAGGAGCGGGAGTGATGGAGACCCAGTACTTC. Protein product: CASSLGAGVMETQYF.

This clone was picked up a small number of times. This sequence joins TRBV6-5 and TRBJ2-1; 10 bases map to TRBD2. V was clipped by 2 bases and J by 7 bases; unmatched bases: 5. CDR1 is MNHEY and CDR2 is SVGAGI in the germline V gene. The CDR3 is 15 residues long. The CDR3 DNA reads TGTGCCAGCAGTTACCTAGCGGGAGTGGGTAATGAGCAGTTCTTC. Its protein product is CASSYLAGVGNEQFF.

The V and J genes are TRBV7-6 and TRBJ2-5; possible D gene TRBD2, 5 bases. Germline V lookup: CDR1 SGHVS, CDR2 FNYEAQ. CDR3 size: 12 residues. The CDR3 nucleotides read TGTGCTAAGACTACATTCCAAGAGACCCAGTACTTC. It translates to CAKTTFQETQYF. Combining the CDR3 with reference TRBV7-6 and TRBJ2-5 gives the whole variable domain GAGVSQSPRYKVTKRGQDVALRCDPISGHVSLYWYRQALGQGPEFLTYFNYEAQQDKSGLPNDRFSAERPEGSISTLTIQRTEQRDSAMYRCAKTTFQETQYFGPGTRLLVL.

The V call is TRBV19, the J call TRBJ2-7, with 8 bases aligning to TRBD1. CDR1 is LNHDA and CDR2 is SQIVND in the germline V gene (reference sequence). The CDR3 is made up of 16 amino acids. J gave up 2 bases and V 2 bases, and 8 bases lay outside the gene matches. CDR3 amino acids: CASSINPGQATYEQYF. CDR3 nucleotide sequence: TGTGCCAGTAGTATAAATCCGGGACAGGCGACCTACGAGCAGTACTTC.

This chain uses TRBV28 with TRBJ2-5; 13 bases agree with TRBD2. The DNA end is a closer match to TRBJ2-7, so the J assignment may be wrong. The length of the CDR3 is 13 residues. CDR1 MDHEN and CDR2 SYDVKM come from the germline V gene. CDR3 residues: CASTRLAGGEQYF. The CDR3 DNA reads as TGTGCCAGCACTAGACTAGCGGGAGGCGAGCAGTACTTC.

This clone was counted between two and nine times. CDR3 nucleotide sequence: TGTGCCAGCAGCGGGACAGTTGCAACTAATGAAAAACTGTTTTTT. Protein product: CASSGTVATNEKLFF. The chain couples TRBV27 to TRBJ1-4; TRBD1 matches at 7 bases. The junction had 4 bases not matched to a gene; V was cut back by 6 bases and J by 0 bases. This CDR3 is built from 15 residues. Germline CDR1 is MNHEY and CDR2 is SMNVEV (reference sequence).

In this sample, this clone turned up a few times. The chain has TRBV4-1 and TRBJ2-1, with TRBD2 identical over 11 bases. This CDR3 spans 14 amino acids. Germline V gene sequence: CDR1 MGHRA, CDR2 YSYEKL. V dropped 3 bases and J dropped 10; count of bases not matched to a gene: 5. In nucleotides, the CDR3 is TGCGCCAGCAGCCATGGACTAGCGGGTGAGGAGCAGTTCTTC. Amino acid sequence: CASSHGLAGEEQFF.

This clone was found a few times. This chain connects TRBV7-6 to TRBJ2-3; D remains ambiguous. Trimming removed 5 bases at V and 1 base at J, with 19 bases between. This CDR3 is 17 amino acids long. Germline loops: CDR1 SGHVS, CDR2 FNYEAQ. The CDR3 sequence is CASSPMTHSTGTDTQYF. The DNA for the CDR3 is TGTGCCAGCAGCCCAATGACACATTCGACGGGCACAGATACGCAGTATTTT.

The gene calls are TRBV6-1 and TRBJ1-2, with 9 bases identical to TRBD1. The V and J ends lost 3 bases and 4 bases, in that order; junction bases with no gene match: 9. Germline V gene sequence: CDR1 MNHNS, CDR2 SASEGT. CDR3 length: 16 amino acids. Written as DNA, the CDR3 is TGTGCCAGCAGTGAGCTCCCGGGACAGGGTCCCTATGGCTACACCTTC. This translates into CASSELPGQGPYGYTF.

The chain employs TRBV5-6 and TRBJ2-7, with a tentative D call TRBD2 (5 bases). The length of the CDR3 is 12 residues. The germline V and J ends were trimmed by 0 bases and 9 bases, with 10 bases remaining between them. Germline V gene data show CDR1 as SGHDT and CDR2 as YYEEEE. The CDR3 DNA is TGTGCCAGCAGCTTGGGGCAGGAGGTGCAGTACTTC. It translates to CASSLGQEVQYF.